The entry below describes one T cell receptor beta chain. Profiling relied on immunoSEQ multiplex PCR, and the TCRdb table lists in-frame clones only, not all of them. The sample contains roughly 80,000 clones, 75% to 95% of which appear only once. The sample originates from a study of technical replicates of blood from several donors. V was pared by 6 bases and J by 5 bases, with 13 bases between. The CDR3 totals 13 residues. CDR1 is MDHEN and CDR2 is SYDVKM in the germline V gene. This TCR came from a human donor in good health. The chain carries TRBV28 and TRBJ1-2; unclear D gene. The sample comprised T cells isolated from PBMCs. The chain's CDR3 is CASSSPEVYGYTF. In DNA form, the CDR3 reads TGTGCCAGCAGCTCCCCGGAGGTTTATGGCTACACCTTC.